The 23 T cell receptor beta chains listed next were all sequenced from one sample in a study of cytomegalovirus exposure and HLA in healthy donors. PCR was performed using 60 Vbeta and 13 Jbeta primers. Repertoires were generated with immunoSEQ multiplex PCR, while TCRdb's copy carries only in-frame clones and drops some. Of some 130,000 clones in the sample, roughly 80% were seen once. Material for sequencing was PBMCs. All receptors derive from a boy aged 10-17 years in good health and CMV-seronegative.

The V gene is TRBV4-1, the J gene TRBJ2-1, with TRBD2 identical over 10 bases. This CDR3 is 16 amino acids long. Per the germline V gene, CDR1 is MGHRA and CDR2 is YSYEKL. Unmatched junction bases numbered 9, after V lost 5 bases and J lost 5 bases. The CDR3 bases are TGCGCCAGCAGCTTCCTAGCGGGAGATCAGAACAATGAGCAGTTCTTC. Encoded protein: CASSFLAGDQNNEQFF.

The chain is built from TRBV5-4 and TRBJ2-3, with 10 bases lining up with TRBD2. Germline assignment: CDR1 SGHNT and CDR2 YYREEE (reference sequence). The CDR3 is 17 residues long. The ends lost 3 bases at V and 2 bases at J; junction bases unmatched: 9. The CDR3 DNA is TGTGCCAGCAGCTGGGGTGGAAGCGGGAGGGCCACAGATACGCAGTATTTT. The encoded protein is CASSWGGSGRATDTQYF.

V usage is TRBV7-2 and J usage is TRBJ2-3, with 8 bases that match TRBD2. Looked up from germline, CDR1 is SGHTA and CDR2 is FQGNSA. V shed 1 base, J shed 1 base, and the junction held 7 bases outside the gene matches. The CDR3 sequence is 17 residues long. CDR3 sequence (DNA): TGTGCCAGCAGCTTAGGTAGCGGGGTAGGACGCACAGATACGCAGTATTTT. Translated, it gives CASSLGSGVGRTDTQYF.

The chain joins TRBV30 to TRBJ2-5; D gene uncertain. Looked up from germline, CDR1 is GTSNPN and CDR2 is SVGIG (reference sequence). This CDR3 contains 14 residues. V lost 0 bases to trimming and J lost 1 base, with 9 bases between them. This CDR3 reads CAWSVLTAQETQYF. DNA for the CDR3: TGTGCCTGGAGTGTACTTACAGCCCAAGAGACCCAGTACTTC.

The chain carries TRBV4-1 and TRBJ2-7; D is perhaps TRBD1 (5 bases). The CDR3 is 15 amino acids. V lost 0 bases and J 0 bases, leaving 9 bases between the germline ends. CDR1 MGHRA and CDR2 YSYEKL come from the germline V gene. The CDR3 coding sequence is TGCGCCAGCAGCCAAGAAGACAGAAGCTCCTACGAGCAGTACTTC. It yields the protein CASSQEDRSSYEQYF.

CDR3 protein: CASRETGNQPQHF. The CDR3 bases are TGTGCCAGTAGGGAGACAGGTAATCAGCCCCAGCATTTT. The chain couples TRBV19 to TRBJ1-5, with D perhaps TRBD1 (6 bases). The CDR3 runs to 13 residues. V gave up 6 bases and J gave up 4 bases, with 10 bases separating them. Germline CDR1 reads LNHDA; CDR2 reads SQIVND (reference sequence).

The rearrangement joins TRBV30 to TRBJ1-1; D not certain. The CDR3 loop spans 11 amino acids. Trimming took 0 bases from V and 3 from J, leaving 2 bases between them. From germline, CDR1 is GTSNPN and CDR2 SVGIG (reference sequence). CDR3 in amino acids: CAWSVDTEAFF. The DNA for the CDR3 is TGTGCCTGGAGTGTCGACACTGAAGCTTTCTTT.

This chain connects TRBV30 to TRBJ1-5; maybe TRBD1 (6 bases). The germline CDR1 and CDR2 sequences are GTSNPN and SVGIG (reference sequence). V lost 2 bases to trimming and J lost 6 bases, with 20 bases between them. The CDR3 runs to 16 residues. The CDR3, as DNA: TGTGCCTGGAGTCCCTTGGGGGCTGCTGCGGGTCAGCCCCAGCATTTT. Translation gives CAWSPLGAAAGQPQHF.

This chain uses TRBV5-6 with TRBJ1-1; D may be TRBD1 (6 bases). Per the germline V gene, CDR1 is SGHDT and CDR2 is YYEEEE. V was shortened by 3 bases and J by 0 bases, with 12 bases between the two germline ends. This CDR3 region has 15 residues. The CDR3 region has the DNA TGTGCCAGCAGCTGGGACATAACCATGAACACTGAAGCTTTCTTT. Residues: CASSWDITMNTEAFF.

The rearrangement links TRBV7-9 to TRBJ2-2, with 8 bases aligning to TRBD2. CDR3 size: 16 residues. Germline V CDR1 and CDR2: SEHNR, FQNEAQ (reference sequence). V trimming: 5 bases; J trimming: 5 bases; junction bases outside the gene matches: 10. Here the CDR3 reads CASSPPGGRNTGELFF. The CDR3 coding sequence is TGTGCCAGCAGCCCCCCCGGCGGGAGGAATACCGGGGAGCTGTTTTTT.

The chain joins TRBV19 to TRBJ2-7; 13 nucleotides line up with TRBD2. Germline V gene sequence: CDR1 LNHDA, CDR2 SQIVND (reference sequence). V trimming: 5 bases; J trimming: 2 bases; junction bases outside the gene matches: 6. The CDR3 length is 16 residues. This CDR3 is CASSPQGLAGPYEQYF. The CDR3 nucleotides are TGTGCCAGTAGTCCCCAGGGACTAGCGGGACCCTACGAGCAGTACTTC.

CDR3 coding DNA: TGTGCCAGCAGTGAAGGGACAGGGTACGGCTACACCTTC. This codes for CASSEGTGYGYTF. The chain combines TRBV6-1 with TRBJ1-2, with 8 bases aligning to TRBD1. V was pared by 1 base and J by 8 bases, with 3 bases of the junction left unmatched. This CDR3 has 13 residues. From germline, CDR1 is MNHNS and CDR2 SASEGT.

This clone has more than one count but fewer than ten. DNA of the CDR3: TGTGCCAGCAGTGACGAGGGGGCTCCACCAAACATTCAGTACTTC. This codes for CASSDEGAPPNIQYF. The rearrangement joins TRBV6-1 to TRBJ2-4, with 7 bases matching TRBD1. V lost 3 bases, J lost 6 bases, and 8 bases stayed unmatched. The CDR3 has 15 residues. Germline V CDR1 and CDR2: MNHNS, SASEGT.

This sequence joins TRBV19 and TRBJ1-2; tentatively, D is TRBD1 (5 bases). Germline CDR1 reads LNHDA; CDR2 reads SQIVND (reference sequence). The CDR3 extends over 16 amino acids. The V end lost 0 bases, the J end lost 4 bases, and 15 bases lay between the germline ends. DNA of the CDR3: TGTGCCAGTAGTATAGATCTTAGGGGAGGAAGCTATGGCTACACCTTC. It yields the protein CASSIDLRGGSYGYTF.

The V and J genes are TRBV6-5 and TRBJ2-1; TRBD1 matches 10 bases. The CDR3 extends over 15 amino acids. V shed 2 bases, J shed 9 bases, and the junction held 7 bases outside the gene matches. From germline, CDR1 is MNHEY and CDR2 SVGAGI. The CDR3 spells CASSYAGTGVLEQFF. The CDR3 DNA sequence: TGTGCCAGCAGTTACGCCGGGACAGGGGTTCTTGAGCAGTTCTTC.

A few counts support this clone. This chain joins TRBV7-9 and TRBJ1-1; TRBD1 is a possible D gene (6 bases). This CDR3 has 13 amino acids. CDR1 and CDR2 from the germline V gene are SEHNR and FQNEAQ (reference sequence). Trimming removed 5 bases from V and 9 bases from J, with 16 bases in between. The CDR3, as DNA: TGTGCCAGCAGCCTGGGACCGGGACAAAAAGCTTTCTTT. It codes for CASSLGPGQKAFF.

The chain employs TRBV7-2 and TRBJ2-7; 8 bases agree with TRBD2. V lost 2 bases, J lost 3 bases, and 6 bases stayed unmatched. Germline values: CDR1 SGHTA, CDR2 FQGNSA. The CDR3 loop spans 15 amino acids. The CDR3 region has the DNA TGTGCCAGCAGCTTAACTGCTAGCGGGTTCTACGAGCAGTACTTC. Residues: CASSLTASGFYEQYF.

In this sample, this clone turned up once. The rearrangement links TRBV6-6 to TRBJ1-5; 7 nucleotides line up with TRBD1. The CDR3 extends over 14 amino acids. V shed 6 bases, J shed 5 bases, and the junction held 7 bases outside the gene matches. Germline assignment: CDR1 MNHNY and CDR2 SVGAGI (reference sequence). The CDR3 nucleotides read TGTGCCAGCAGGCCCGACAGGGATTATCAGCCCCAGCATTTT. This encodes CASRPDRDYQPQHF.

The J gene is TRBJ2-7, the V gene TRBV7-9; D not certain. CDR1 and CDR2 (germline): SEHNR, FQNEAQ (reference sequence). The V and J ends lost 4 bases and 5 bases respectively, with 6 bases between them. The CDR3 has 11 residues. In DNA, the CDR3 is TGTGCCAGCAGCTCGTTTGACGAGCAGTACTTC. It translates to CASSSFDEQYF.

The CDR3 is CSVPVAREGYTF. CDR3 nucleotide sequence: TGCAGCGTGCCGGTCGCCAGGGAAGGCTACACCTTC. The rearrangement joins TRBV29-1 to TRBJ1-2; perhaps TRBD1 as D (5 bases). The CDR3 extends over 12 amino acids. CDR1 is SQVTM, CDR2 ANQGSEA, per germline. Trimming shortened V by 6 bases and J by 8 bases, and 16 bases separated the two germline ends.

The chain combines TRBV6-5 with TRBJ2-5; tentative D call: TRBD1 (6 bases). The CDR3 is 16 residues long. Trimming pared 4 bases from V and 2 bases from J, leaving 17 bases between. In germline, CDR1 is MNHEY, CDR2 SVGAGI. CDR3 residues: CASSSRNPGTQETQYF. CDR3 nucleotides: TGTGCCAGCAGTTCCCGTAATCCCGGGACACAAGAGACCCAGTACTTC.

J is TRBJ1-1 and V is TRBV4-2; D perhaps matches TRBD1 (6 bases). The ends were cut back, 3 bases at V and 4 bases at J, with 9 bases in the middle. The CDR3 loop spans 13 amino acids. Germline assignment: CDR1 LGHNA and CDR2 YNFKEQ. CDR3 loop: CASSQGAGTEAFF. The CDR3 DNA follows: TGTGCCAGCAGCCAGGGGGCGGGCACTGAAGCTTTCTTT.

CDR3 loop: CASSLEVGVVETQYF. The CDR3 bases are TGTGCCAGCAGCTTGGAGGTGGGAGTCGTGGAGACCCAGTACTTC. The rearrangement joins TRBV5-4 to TRBJ2-5; D perhaps matches TRBD2 (5 bases). Germline CDR1 reads SGHNT; CDR2 reads YYREEE (reference sequence). The germline V and J ends were trimmed by 0 bases and 5 bases, with 14 bases remaining between them. This CDR3 comprises 15 residues.